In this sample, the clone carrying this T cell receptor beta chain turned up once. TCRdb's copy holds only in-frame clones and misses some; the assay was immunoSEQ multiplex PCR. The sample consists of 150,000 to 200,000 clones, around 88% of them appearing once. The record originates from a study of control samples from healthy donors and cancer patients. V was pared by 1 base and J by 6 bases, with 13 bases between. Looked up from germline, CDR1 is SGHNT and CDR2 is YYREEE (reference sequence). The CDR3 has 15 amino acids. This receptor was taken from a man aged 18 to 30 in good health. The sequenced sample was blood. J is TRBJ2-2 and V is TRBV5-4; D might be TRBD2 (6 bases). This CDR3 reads CASSLTGEKPGELFF. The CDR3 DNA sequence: TGTGCCAGCAGCTTGACGGGGGAAAAGCCCGGGGAGCTGTTTTTT. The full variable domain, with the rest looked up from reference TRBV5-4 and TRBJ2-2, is ETGVTQSPTHLIKTRGQQVTLRCSSQSGHNTVSWYQQALGQGPQFIFQYYREEENGRGNFPPRFSGLQFPNYSSELNVNALELDDSALYLCASSLTGEKPGELFFGEGSRLTVL.